This entry lists 29 T cell receptor beta chains sequenced from one sample in a study of CD8+ T cells in alopecia areata. In each case, RNA was isolated and then reverse transcribed into cDNA as the sequencing template. Using immunoSEQ multiplex PCR, the repertoire was profiled, and TCRdb retains in-frame clones only, with some absent. The sample gives 140,000 to 150,000 clones, roughly half of which show up once; 0.99% is in the top ten. This sample comprised CD4+ T cells sorted from blood, obtained at week 0. The receptors stem from a human donor with alopecia areata.

This clone was detected a few times. The genes are TRBV7-9 and TRBJ2-1, with unresolved D. The CDR3 is 14 amino acids. Germline V gene sequence: CDR1 SEHNR, CDR2 FQNEAQ (reference sequence). V was trimmed by 3 bases and J by 9 bases, leaving 15 bases between them. The DNA of the CDR3 is TGTGCCAGCAGCTTTCTACGGTCCCTTGGTGAGCAGTTCTTC. It encodes CASSFLRSLGEQFF.

CDR3: CASSPGVMETQYF. The CDR3 region has the DNA TGTGCCAGCAGTCCAGGGGTTATGGAGACCCAGTACTTC. The chain carries TRBV7-9 and TRBJ2-5; TRBD1 might be the D (6 bases). This CDR3 is 13 amino acids long. Trimming took 6 bases from V and 5 from J, leaving 13 bases between them. Per germline, CDR1 SEHNR and CDR2 FQNEAQ (reference sequence).

This clone has more than one count but fewer than ten. The rearrangement links TRBV2 to TRBJ2-7, with 7 bases matching TRBD1. The V gene end was trimmed by 6 bases and the J gene end by 4 bases; junction bases not matched to a gene: 3. The CDR3 is made up of 12 amino acids. CDR1 is SNHLY, CDR2 FYNNEI, per germline. CDR3 in DNA: TGTGCCAGCAGGTCACAGGGGTACGAGCAGTACTTC. It translates to CASRSQGYEQYF.

This chain joins TRBV2 and TRBJ2-5, with 7 positions matching TRBD1. Germline assignment: CDR1 SNHLY and CDR2 FYNNEI. J lost 2 bases, V lost 11 bases, and 2 bases had no gene match. This CDR3 has 11 amino acids. This CDR3 is CAADRQETQYF. In DNA form, the CDR3 reads TGTGCCGCGGACAGGCAAGAGACCCAGTACTTC.

The chain uses TRBV27 and TRBJ2-2, with D possibly being TRBD2 (5 bases). Germline V CDR1 and CDR2: MNHEY, SMNVEV (reference sequence). The length of the CDR3 is 18 residues. Trimming stripped 6 bases from V and 6 bases from J, with 26 bases between. The CDR3 bases are TGTGCCAGCAGGCTGAGAGTTGGTTCCACCGGGATACCCGGGGAGCTGTTTTTT. Its translation: CASRLRVGSTGIPGELFF.

The V call is TRBV6-5, the J call TRBJ2-1; 7 positions match TRBD2. The length of the CDR3 is 16 residues. CDR1 is MNHEY, CDR2 SVGAGI, per germline. With 0 bases clipped from V and 6 bases from J, the junction kept 8 bases outside the gene matches. The CDR3 protein is CASSYSTSGMGNEQFF. Written as DNA, the CDR3 is TGTGCCAGCAGTTACTCGACGAGCGGGATGGGCAATGAGCAGTTCTTC.

The chain combines TRBV9 with TRBJ2-1; D unclear. The CDR3 is 15 residues long. Germline loops: CDR1 SGDLS, CDR2 YYNGEE. Trimming removed 0 bases from V and 2 bases from J, with 9 bases in between. CDR3 coding DNA: TGTGCCAGCAGCGTAGTAGCCGCTCCCTACAATGAGCAGTTCTTC. Amino acids: CASSVVAAPYNEQFF.

The chain employs TRBV29-1 and TRBJ2-3, with unresolved D. In germline, CDR1 is SQVTM, CDR2 ANQGSEA. V gave up 8 bases and J gave up 8 bases, with 11 bases separating them. The CDR3 has 10 amino acids. CDR3 in DNA: TGCAGCTACACACGCGGTACGCAGTATTTT. It encodes CSYTRGTQYF.

The genes are TRBV30 and TRBJ2-6; no firm D call. V was cut by 4 bases and J by 3 bases, with 4 bases left in between. The CDR3 length is 12 residues. Germline values: CDR1 GTSNPN, CDR2 SVGIG (reference sequence). The CDR3, as DNA: TGTGCCTGGAATAGTGGGGCCAACGTCCTGACTTTC. Protein sequence: CAWNSGANVLTF.

The V gene is TRBV7-2, the J gene TRBJ2-5; 10 positions agree with TRBD2. The trim removed 0 bases at V and 2 bases at J, leaving 12 bases unmatched. This CDR3 region has 19 residues. Per germline, CDR1 SGHTA and CDR2 FQGNSA. The CDR3 coding sequence is TGTGCCAGCAGCTTAGCGCGGGGCGGGACTAGCGTCCTTCAAGAGACCCAGTACTTC. It translates to CASSLARGGTSVLQETQYF.

CDR3: CAWARDRREKLFF. In DNA, the CDR3 is TGTGCCTGGGCAAGGGACCGGAGGGAAAAACTGTTTTTT. The chain has TRBV30 and TRBJ1-4; tentatively, D is TRBD1 (5 bases). From germline, CDR1 is GTSNPN and CDR2 SVGIG (reference sequence). Trimming shortened V by 5 bases and J by 8 bases, and 15 bases separated the two germline ends. This CDR3 is 13 amino acids long.

The chain joins TRBV29-1 to TRBJ2-6, with 7 bases identical to TRBD2. Germline V gene sequence: CDR1 SQVTM, CDR2 ANQGSEA. The CDR3 extends over 16 amino acids. The trim removed 5 bases at V and 4 bases at J, leaving 11 bases unmatched. CDR3: CSVRGEGSRGANVLTF. CDR3 nucleotides: TGCAGCGTTCGAGGGGAGGGATCGAGGGGGGCCAACGTCCTGACTTTC.

This chain joins TRBV29-1 and TRBJ2-1; D not certain. Germline values: CDR1 SQVTM, CDR2 ANQGSEA. This CDR3 comprises 14 residues. V was trimmed by 2 bases and J by 2 bases, leaving 10 bases between them. The CDR3 DNA reads as TGCAGCGTTGAATTGGCGTCGGCCTACAATGAGCAGTTCTTC. Residues: CSVELASAYNEQFF.

This clone showed up just a few times. The J gene is TRBJ2-1, the V gene TRBV29-1; 7 bases fit TRBD2. CDR3 size: 14 residues. The germline V gene encodes CDR1 SQVTM and CDR2 ANQGSEA. V shed 7 bases and J 5 bases; nucleotides not matched to a gene: 11. The CDR3 nucleotides read TGCAGCGCCCGAAAGAGGGAGGGCCACAATGAGCAGTTCTTC. Amino acid sequence: CSARKREGHNEQFF.

The rearrangement uses TRBV6-4 and TRBJ1-2; the D is unclear. CDR3 length: 14 amino acids. Trimming shortened V by 9 bases and J by 7 bases, and 21 bases separated the two germline ends. In germline, CDR1 is MRHNA, CDR2 SNTAGT. CDR3 region: CASSGEWDVSGYTF. DNA for the CDR3: TGTGCCAGTTCCGGCGAGTGGGATGTTAGTGGCTACACCTTC.

The chain combines TRBV25-1 with TRBJ2-2; tentative D call: TRBD1 (5 bases). The V end lost 10 bases, the J end lost 1 base, and 7 bases lay between the germline ends. Germline V CDR1 and CDR2: MGHDK, SYGVNS. This CDR3 contains 12 residues. The CDR3 loop is CATQGNTGELFF. The CDR3 DNA follows: TGTGCCACCCAGGGGAACACCGGGGAGCTGTTTTTT.

The gene calls are TRBV4-2 and TRBJ2-2, with 8 bases fitting TRBD2. V shed 2 bases and J 7 bases; nucleotides not matched to a gene: 9. There are 16 residues in the CDR3. Germline CDR1 and CDR2: LGHNA and YNFKEQ. The CDR3 DNA is TGTGCCAGCAGCCAAAGCGGGAGTAGTGTTAACGGGGAGCTGTTTTTT. It encodes CASSQSGSSVNGELFF.

The chain links TRBV29-1 to TRBJ2-1, with 11 nucleotides matching TRBD1. Germline CDR1 and CDR2: SQVTM and ANQGSEA. V shed 5 bases and J 9 bases; nucleotides not matched to a gene: 9. There are 14 residues in the CDR3. The CDR3 reads CSVTGQGVSAEQFF. CDR3 nucleotide sequence: TGCAGCGTTACGGGACAGGGGGTTTCAGCTGAGCAGTTCTTC.

Concerning this clone: Different DNA sequences within this sample yield the same CDR3. This chain uses TRBV7-2 with TRBJ1-2; no definite D call. V was cut by 2 bases and J by 4 bases, with 5 bases left in between. The germline V gene has CDR1 SGHTA and CDR2 FQGNSA. This CDR3 has 12 residues. CDR3 in DNA: TGTGCCAGCAGCTTAAGGACCTATGGCTACACCTTC. This gives the protein CASSLRTYGYTF.

This sequence joins TRBV7-2 and TRBJ2-7; D is perhaps TRBD2 (6 bases). The germline gives CDR1 SGHTA, CDR2 FQGNSA. Deletions cut 3 bases from V and 2 bases from J, with 14 bases between. The CDR3 sequence is 15 residues long. Here the CDR3 DNA reads TGTGCCAGCAGCTTCCGTGGCGGGACCACCTACGAGCAGTACTTC. Amino acid sequence: CASSFRGGTTYEQYF.

On this clone: Different DNA sequences within this sample yield the same CDR3. J is TRBJ2-1 and V is TRBV30; tentatively, D is TRBD2 (5 bases). Deletions cut 0 bases from V and 9 bases from J, with 9 bases between. This CDR3 contains 12 residues. In germline, CDR1 is GTSNPN, CDR2 SVGIG (reference sequence). The chain's CDR3 is CAWSVIGLEQFF. The CDR3 region has the DNA TGTGCCTGGAGTGTGATTGGACTTGAGCAGTTCTTC.

The chain links TRBV10-3 to TRBJ1-5; D is unclear. Germline V gene data show CDR1 as ENHRY and CDR2 as SYGVKD. This CDR3 is 15 amino acids long. The ends were cut back, 3 bases at V and 0 bases at J, with 9 bases in the middle. The CDR3 nucleotides read TGTGCCATCAGTGACCCCCAGCATAGCAATCAGCCCCAGCATTTT. It yields the protein CAISDPQHSNQPQHF.

The J gene is TRBJ2-7, the V gene TRBV29-1; 7 bases agree with TRBD2. V shed 6 bases, J shed 5 bases, and the junction held 10 bases outside the gene matches. The CDR3 consists of 13 residues. CDR1 is SQVTM and CDR2 is ANQGSEA in the germline V gene. In nucleotides, the CDR3 is TGCAGCGTACGTCGCGGGGAGGGTAACGAGCAGTACTTC. Protein sequence: CSVRRGEGNEQYF.

In nucleotides, the CDR3 is TGTGCCAGCAGCCAGGACGGCTACTTGGGCTACACCTTC. Protein: CASSQDGYLGYTF. This chain joins TRBV14 and TRBJ1-2; D uncertain. With 3 bases removed from V and 8 bases from J, the gap between germline ends came to 13 bases. From germline, CDR1 is SGHDN and CDR2 FVKESK. The CDR3 sequence is 13 residues long.

J is TRBJ2-1 and V is TRBV28; unclear D gene. Germline loops: CDR1 MDHEN, CDR2 SYDVKM. The CDR3 totals 14 residues. Trimming shortened V by 6 bases and J by 10 bases, and 19 bases separated the two germline ends. The CDR3 coding sequence is TGTGCCAGCAGATTGAATTCGGACGGCTGGGAGCAGTTCTTC. It codes for CASRLNSDGWEQFF.

A few counts support this clone. The V gene is TRBV6-1, the J gene TRBJ2-2; D might be TRBD1 (6 bases). The CDR3 is made up of 13 amino acids. Germline CDR1 is MNHNS and CDR2 is SASEGT. Trimming left V 9 bases short and J 7 bases short, with 15 bases between. The CDR3 here is CASGTPFNGELFF. In DNA form, the CDR3 reads TGTGCCAGTGGGACACCATTCAACGGGGAGCTGTTTTTT.

This clone has just a few counts. This chain uses TRBV5-1 with TRBJ2-2, with 9 positions matching TRBD1. Germline V gene lookup returns CDR1 SGHRS and CDR2 YFSETQ. The CDR3 is made up of 17 amino acids. The ends lost 1 base at V and 2 bases at J; junction bases unmatched: 6. CDR3 protein: CASSLWGQGTNTGELFF. CDR3 sequence (DNA): TGCGCCAGCAGCTTGTGGGGACAGGGAACAAACACCGGGGAGCTGTTTTTT.

In this sample, this clone turned up a few times. V gene TRBV5-6 combines with J gene TRBJ2-5; the D is unclear. CDR1 is SGHDT, CDR2 YYEEEE, per germline. Deletions cut 4 bases from V and 1 base from J, with 2 bases between. The CDR3 spans 11 residues. This CDR3 is CASSAQETQYF. In DNA, the CDR3 is TGTGCCAGCAGCGCCCAAGAGACCCAGTACTTC.

This rearrangement joins TRBV9 to TRBJ1-2; no clear D gene. This CDR3 is built from 16 residues. The ends were cut back, 2 bases at V and 4 bases at J, with 18 bases in the middle. Germline assignment: CDR1 SGDLS and CDR2 YYNGEE. CDR3 DNA sequence: TGTGCCAGCAGCGTCGGCGACACACCGAAGGCCTATGGCTACACCTTC. Protein sequence: CASSVGDTPKAYGYTF.